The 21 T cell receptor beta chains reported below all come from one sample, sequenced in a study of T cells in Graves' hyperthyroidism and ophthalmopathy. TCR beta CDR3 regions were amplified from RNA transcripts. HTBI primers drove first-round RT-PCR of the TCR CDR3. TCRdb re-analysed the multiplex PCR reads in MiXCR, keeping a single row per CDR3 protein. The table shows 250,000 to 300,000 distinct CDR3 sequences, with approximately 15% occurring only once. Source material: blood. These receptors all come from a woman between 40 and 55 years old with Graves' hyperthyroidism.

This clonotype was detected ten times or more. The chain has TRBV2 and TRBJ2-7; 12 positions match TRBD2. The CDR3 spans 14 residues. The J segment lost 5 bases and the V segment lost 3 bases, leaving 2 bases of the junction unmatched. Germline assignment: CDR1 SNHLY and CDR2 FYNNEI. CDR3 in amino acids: CASSDWTSGNEQYF. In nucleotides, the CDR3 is TGTGCCAGCAGTGATTGGACTAGCGGGAACGAGCAGTACTTC. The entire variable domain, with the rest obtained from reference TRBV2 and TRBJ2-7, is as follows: EPEVTQTPSHQVTQMGQEVILRCVPISNHLYFYWYRQILGQKVEFLVSFYNNEISEKSEIFDDQFSVERPDGSNFTLKIRSTKLEDSAMYFCASSDWTSGNEQYFGPGTRLTVT.

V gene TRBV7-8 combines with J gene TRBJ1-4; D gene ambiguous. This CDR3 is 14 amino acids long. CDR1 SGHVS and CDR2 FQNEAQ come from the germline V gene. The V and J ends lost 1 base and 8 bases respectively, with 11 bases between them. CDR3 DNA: TGTGCCAGCAGCTTAGAGAGGAGAGGCGAAAAACTGTTTTTT. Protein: CASSLERRGEKLFF.

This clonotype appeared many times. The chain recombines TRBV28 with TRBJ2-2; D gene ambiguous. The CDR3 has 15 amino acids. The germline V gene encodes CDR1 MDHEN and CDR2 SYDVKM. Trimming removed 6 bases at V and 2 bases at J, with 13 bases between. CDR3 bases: TGTGCCAGCAGATCCTCCCAACTTAACACCGGGGAGCTGTTTTTT. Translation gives CASRSSQLNTGELFF.

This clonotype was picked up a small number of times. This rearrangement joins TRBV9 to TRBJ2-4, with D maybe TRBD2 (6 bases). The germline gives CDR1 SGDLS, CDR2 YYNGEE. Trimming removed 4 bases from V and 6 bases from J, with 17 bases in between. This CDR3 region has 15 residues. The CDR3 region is CASSPSGLHGNIQYF. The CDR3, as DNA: TGTGCCAGCAGCCCGTCGGGACTGCATGGAAACATTCAGTACTTC.

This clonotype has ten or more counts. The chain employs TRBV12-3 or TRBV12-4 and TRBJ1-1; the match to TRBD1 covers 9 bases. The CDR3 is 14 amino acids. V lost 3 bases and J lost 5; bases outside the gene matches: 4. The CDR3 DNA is TGTGCCAGCAGTTTCTCTGACAGGGGGACTGAAGCTTTCTTT. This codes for CASSFSDRGTEAFF.

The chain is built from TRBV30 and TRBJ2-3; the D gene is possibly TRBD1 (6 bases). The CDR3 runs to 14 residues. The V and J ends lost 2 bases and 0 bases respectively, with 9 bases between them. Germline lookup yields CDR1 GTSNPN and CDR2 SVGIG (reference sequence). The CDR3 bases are TGTGCCTGGAGTTCAGGACAGAGCACAGATACGCAGTATTTT. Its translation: CAWSSGQSTDTQYF.

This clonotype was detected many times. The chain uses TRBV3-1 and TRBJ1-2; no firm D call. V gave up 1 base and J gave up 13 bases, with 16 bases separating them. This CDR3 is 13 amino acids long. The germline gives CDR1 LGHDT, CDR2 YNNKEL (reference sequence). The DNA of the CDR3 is TGTGCCAGCAGCCAAGGTCAACCGACGGAGAGCACCTTC. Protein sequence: CASSQGQPTESTF.

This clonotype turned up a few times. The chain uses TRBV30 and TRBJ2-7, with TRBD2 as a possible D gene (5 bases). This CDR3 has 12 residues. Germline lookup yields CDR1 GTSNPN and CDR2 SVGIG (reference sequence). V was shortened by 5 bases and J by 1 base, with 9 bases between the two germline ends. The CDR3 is CAWELGSYEQYF. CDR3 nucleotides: TGTGCCTGGGAACTAGGATCCTACGAGCAGTACTTC.

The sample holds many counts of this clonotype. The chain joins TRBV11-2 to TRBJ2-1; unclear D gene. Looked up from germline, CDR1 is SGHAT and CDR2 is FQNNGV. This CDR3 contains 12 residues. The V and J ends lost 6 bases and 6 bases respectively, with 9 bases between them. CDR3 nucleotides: TGTGCCAGCAGTCCAAGCCCCAATGAGCAGTTCTTC. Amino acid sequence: CASSPSPNEQFF.

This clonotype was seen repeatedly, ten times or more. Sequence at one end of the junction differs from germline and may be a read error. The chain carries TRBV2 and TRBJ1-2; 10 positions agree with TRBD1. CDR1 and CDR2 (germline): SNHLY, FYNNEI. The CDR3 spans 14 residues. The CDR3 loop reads CTSSTRTGGYGYTF. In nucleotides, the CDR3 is TGTACCAGCAGTACTAGGACAGGGGGGTATGGCTACACCTTC.

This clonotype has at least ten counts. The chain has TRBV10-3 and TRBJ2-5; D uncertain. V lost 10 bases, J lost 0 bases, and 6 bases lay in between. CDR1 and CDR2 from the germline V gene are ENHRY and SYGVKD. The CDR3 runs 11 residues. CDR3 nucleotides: TGTGCCACGGCGTACCAAGAGACCCAGTACTTC. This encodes CATAYQETQYF.

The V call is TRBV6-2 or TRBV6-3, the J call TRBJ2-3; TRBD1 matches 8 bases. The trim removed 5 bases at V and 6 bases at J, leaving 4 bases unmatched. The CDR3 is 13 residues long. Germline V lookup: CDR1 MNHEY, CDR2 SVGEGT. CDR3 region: CASSRTGGDTQYF. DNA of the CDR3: TGTGCCAGCAGTCGTACAGGGGGGGATACGCAGTATTTT.

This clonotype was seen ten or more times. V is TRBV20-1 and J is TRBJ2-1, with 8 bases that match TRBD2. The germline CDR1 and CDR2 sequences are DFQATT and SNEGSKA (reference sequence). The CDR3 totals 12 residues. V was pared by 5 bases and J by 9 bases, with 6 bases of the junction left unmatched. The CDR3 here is CSAPGLAGEQFF. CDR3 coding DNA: TGCAGTGCTCCCGGACTAGCTGGTGAGCAGTTCTTC.

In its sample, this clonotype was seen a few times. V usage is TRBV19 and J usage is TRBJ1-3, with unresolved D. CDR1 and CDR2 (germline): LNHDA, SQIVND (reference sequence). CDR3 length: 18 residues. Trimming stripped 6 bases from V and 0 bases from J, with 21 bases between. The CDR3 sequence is CASRHPSLDGSSGNTIYF. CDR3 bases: TGTGCCAGTAGACACCCGAGCCTGGACGGCAGCTCTGGAAACACCATATATTTT.

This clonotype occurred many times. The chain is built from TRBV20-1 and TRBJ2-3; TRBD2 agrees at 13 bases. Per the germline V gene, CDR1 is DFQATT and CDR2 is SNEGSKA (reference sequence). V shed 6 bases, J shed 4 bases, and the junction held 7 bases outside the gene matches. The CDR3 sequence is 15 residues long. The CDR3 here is CSAYGLAGEADTQYF. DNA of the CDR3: TGCAGTGCCTACGGACTAGCGGGAGAGGCAGATACGCAGTATTTT.

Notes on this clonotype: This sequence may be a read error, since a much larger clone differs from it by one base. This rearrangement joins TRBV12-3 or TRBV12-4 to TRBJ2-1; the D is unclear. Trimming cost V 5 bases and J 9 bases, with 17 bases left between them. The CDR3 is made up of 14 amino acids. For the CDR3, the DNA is TGTGCCAGCAGTCTCGGGCAACCCAGGAGTGAGCAGTTCTTC. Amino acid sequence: CASSLGQPRSEQFF.

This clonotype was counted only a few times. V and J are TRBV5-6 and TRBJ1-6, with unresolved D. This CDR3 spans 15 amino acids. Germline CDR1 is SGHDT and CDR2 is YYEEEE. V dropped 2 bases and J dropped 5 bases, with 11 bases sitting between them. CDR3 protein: CASSLTGNDNSPLHF. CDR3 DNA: TGTGCCAGCAGCTTAACTGGAAACGATAATTCACCCCTCCACTTT.

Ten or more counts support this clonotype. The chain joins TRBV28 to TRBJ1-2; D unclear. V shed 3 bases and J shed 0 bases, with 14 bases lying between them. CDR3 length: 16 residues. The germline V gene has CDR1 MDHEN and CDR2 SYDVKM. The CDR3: CASSFPPEAANYGYTF. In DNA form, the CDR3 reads TGTGCCAGCAGTTTCCCTCCCGAGGCAGCTAACTATGGCTACACCTTC.

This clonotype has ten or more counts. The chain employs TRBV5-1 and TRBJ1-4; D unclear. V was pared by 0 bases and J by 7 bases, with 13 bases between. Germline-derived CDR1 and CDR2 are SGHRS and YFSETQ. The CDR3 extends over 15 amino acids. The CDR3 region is CASSLGGGGSEKLFF. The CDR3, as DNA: TGCGCCAGCAGCTTGGGAGGAGGAGGCTCTGAAAAACTGTTTTTT.

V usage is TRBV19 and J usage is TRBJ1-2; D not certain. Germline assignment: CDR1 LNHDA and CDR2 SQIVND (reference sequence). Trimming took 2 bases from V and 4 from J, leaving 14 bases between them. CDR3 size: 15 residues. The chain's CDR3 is CASSITGTNCYGYTF. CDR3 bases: TGTGCCAGTAGTATAACTGGCACCAATTGCTATGGCTACACCTTC.

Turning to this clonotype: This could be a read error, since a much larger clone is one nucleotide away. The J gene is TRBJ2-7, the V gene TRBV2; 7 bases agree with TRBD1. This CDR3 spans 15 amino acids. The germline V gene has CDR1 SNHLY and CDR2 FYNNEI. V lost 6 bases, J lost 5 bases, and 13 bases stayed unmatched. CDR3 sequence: CASRDAVTGINEQYF. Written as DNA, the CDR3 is TGTGCCAGCAGAGACGCCGTGACAGGGATTAACGAGCAGTACTTC.